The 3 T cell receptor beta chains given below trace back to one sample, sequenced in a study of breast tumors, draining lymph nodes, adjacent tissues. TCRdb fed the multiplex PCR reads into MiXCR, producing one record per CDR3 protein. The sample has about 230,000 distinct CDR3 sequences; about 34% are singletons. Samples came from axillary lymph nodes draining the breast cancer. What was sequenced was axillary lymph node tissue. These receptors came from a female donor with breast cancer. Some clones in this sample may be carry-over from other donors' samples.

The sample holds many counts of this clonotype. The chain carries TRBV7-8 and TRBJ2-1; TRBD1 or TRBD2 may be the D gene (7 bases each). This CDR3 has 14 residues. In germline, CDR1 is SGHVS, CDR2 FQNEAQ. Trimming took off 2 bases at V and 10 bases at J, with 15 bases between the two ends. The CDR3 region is CASSLSRRGGEQFF. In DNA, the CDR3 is TGTGCCAGCAGCTTATCCCGCAGGGGGGGGGAGCAGTTCTTC.

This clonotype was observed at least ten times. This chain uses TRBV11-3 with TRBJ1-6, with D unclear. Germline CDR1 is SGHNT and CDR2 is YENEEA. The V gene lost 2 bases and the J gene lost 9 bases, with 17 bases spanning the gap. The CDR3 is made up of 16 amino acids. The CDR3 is CASSLLPYSRGSPLHF. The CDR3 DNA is TGTGCCAGCAGCTTACTTCCCTACTCACGGGGTTCACCCCTCCACTTT.

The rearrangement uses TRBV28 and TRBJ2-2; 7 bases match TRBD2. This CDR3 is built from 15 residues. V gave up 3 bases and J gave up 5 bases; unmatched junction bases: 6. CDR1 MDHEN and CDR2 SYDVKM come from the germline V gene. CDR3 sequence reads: CASSFSGGWTGELFF. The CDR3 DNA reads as TGTGCCAGCAGTTTCTCGGGGGGTTGGACCGGGGAGCTGTTTTTT.